Here is one TCR beta chain with its context. Assay used: immunoSEQ multiplex PCR; TCRdb lists only in-frame clones, some missing. The data hold tens of thousands of clones, with 85% to 95% observed a single time. The sample is drawn from a study of T cell changes during pregnancy in multiple sclerosis. The J segment lost 3 bases and the V segment lost 5 bases, leaving 9 bases of the junction unmatched. The CDR3 contains 16 residues. Germline V gene sequence: CDR1 MDHEN, CDR2 SYDVKM. This TCR was recovered from a female donor in good health, enrolled as a control in a pregnancy study. This chain links TRBV28 with TRBJ2-2; TRBD1 agrees at 7 bases. Material: peripheral blood, obtained after pregnancy. The CDR3 DNA reads as TGTGCCAGCAGTACATACCGGGACAGAGACACCGGGGAGCTGTTTTTT. Translating gives CASSTYRDRDTGELFF.